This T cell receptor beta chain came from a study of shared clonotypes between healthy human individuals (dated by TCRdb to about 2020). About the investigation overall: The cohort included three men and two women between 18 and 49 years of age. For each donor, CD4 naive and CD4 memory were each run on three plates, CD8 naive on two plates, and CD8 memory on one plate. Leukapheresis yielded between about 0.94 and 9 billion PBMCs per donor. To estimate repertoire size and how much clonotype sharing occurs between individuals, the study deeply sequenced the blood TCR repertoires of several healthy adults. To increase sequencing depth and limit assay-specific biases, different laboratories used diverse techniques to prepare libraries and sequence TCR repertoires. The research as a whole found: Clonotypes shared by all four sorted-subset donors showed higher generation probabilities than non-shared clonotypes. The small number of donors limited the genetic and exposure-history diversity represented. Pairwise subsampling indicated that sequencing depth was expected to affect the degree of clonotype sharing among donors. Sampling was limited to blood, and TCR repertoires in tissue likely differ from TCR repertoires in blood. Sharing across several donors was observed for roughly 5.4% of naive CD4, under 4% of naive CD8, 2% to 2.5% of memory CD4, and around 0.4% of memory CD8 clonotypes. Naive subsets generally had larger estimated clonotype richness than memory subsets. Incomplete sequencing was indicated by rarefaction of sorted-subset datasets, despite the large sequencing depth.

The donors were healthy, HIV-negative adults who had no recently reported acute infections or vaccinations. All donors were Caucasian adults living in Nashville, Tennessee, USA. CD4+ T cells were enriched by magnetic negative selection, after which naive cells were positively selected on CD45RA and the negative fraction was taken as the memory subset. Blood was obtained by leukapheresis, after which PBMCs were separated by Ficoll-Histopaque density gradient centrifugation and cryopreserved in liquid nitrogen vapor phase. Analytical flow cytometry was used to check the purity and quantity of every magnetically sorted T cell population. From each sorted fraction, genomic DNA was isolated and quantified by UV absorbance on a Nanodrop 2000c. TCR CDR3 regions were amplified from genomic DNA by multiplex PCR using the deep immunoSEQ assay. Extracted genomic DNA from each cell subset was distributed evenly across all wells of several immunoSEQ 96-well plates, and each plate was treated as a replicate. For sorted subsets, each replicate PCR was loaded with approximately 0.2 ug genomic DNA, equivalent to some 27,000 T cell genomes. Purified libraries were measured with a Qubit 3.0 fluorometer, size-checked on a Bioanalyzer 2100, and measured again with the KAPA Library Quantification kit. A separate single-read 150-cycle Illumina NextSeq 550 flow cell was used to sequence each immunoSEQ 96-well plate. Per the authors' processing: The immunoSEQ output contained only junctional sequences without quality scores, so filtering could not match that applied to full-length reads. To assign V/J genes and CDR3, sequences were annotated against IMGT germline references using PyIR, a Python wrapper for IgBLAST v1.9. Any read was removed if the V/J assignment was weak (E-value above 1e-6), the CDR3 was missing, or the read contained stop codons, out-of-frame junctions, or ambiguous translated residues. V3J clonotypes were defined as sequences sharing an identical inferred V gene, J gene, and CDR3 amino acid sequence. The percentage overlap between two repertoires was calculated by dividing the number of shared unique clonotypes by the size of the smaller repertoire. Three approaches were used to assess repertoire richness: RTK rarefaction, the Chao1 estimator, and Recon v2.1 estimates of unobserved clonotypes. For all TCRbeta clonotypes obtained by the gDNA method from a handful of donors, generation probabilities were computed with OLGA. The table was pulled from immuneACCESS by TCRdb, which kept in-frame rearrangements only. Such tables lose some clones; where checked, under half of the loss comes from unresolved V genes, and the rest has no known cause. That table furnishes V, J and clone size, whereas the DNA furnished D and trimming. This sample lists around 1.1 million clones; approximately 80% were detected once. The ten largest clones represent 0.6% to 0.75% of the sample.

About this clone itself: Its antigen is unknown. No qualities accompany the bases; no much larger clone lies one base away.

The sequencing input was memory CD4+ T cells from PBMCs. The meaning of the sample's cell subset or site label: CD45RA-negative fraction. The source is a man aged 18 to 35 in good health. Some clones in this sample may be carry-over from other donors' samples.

The encoded CDR3 is CASSRDLGELFF. Read as DNA, the sequence is TGTGCCAGCAGCAGGGACCTCGGGGAGCTGTTTTTT. The chain joins TRBV5-5 to TRBJ2-2; the D gene could be either TRBD1 or TRBD2, each agreeing at 5 bases. V is cut by 4 bases and J by 7 bases, and the space between the germline ends is 8 bases. The CDR3 contains 12 residues, cysteine and phenylalanine counted. Of the read, only the CDR3 DNA is kept; its 36 bases are in frame from base 1. Taken from the germline V gene (reference sequence), the CDR1 and CDR2 loops are SGHKS and YYEKEE.